Sequencing of this T cell receptor beta chain was carried out in a study of spatial heterogeneity in lung cancer. Study overall: Follow-up PBMC specimens underwent sequencing when available; their median timing was approximately two years after resection. Findings and limits, study-wide: Ubiquitous, expanded tumor-derived TCRs were more frequently observed in blood at resection than at follow-up.

For this clonotype: Its specificity is unknown.

Regarding time point: blood at routine non-recurrence follow-up after resection. Sequencing covered unsorted whole RNA taken from tumor, nontumor lung or frozen PBMC. There are 16 residues in the CDR3. J was trimmed by 3 bases and V by 5 bases; bases with no gene match: 8. From germline, CDR1 is LNHDA and CDR2 SQIVND (reference sequence). Every molecule of TCR cDNA had its own unique molecular identifier. Using its own MiXCR run on the 5' RACE reads, TCRdb lists one record per CDR3 protein. The sample includes around 110,000 distinct CDR3 sequences, over 9% seen only once; the top ten take around 17%.

The V call is TRBV19, the J call TRBJ1-5, with TRBD1 identical over 9 bases. The starting material was PBMCs, obtained at follow-up. The sequence derives from a male donor with early-stage non-small cell lung cancer. The CDR3 sequence is CASSGIGTGNNQPQHF. Here the CDR3 DNA reads TGTGCCAGTAGTGGAATCGGGACAGGGAACAATCAGCCCCAGCATTTT.